This entry is about one T cell receptor beta chain. This clonotype is judged medium-sized (0.01 to 0.1%). The clone's antigen remains unknown. Nothing much larger sits one base from this clone, and base qualities are not available. The data were produced on an Illumina HiSeq 1500. TCRdb's own reprocessing of the public reads used fastp at Q25 and MiXCR and kept productive beta chains. Every entry covers one CDR3 protein and lists the most common genes and DNA from its rows. The sample includes approximately 1,000,000 distinct CDR3 sequences, with 30% to 40% observed a single time. In total, the top ten clones hold around 15% of the sample. The data originate from a study of T cell repertoires in cytomegalovirus infection (dated by TCRdb to the late 2010s). At the level of the whole study: Peptide stimulations targeted recently identified HLA-C-restricted CMV epitopes, whose presentation resists viral immunomodulation, together with well-studied HLA-B-restricted epitopes. Because public TCR beta signatures pointed to carriage of CMV infection together with the matching HLA type, the HLA type of each donor mattered for the analysis.

The treatment or condition tag for this specimen amounts to: in vitro stimulation with specific CMV peptide epitopes to enrich CMV-specific T cells. General findings and caveats noted by the study authors: Carriers of CMV infection plus the relevant HLA type were discriminated by the cumulative frequency of public TCR beta family members in the study cohort and in an independent roughly 340-donor cohort. The ex vivo response was dominated by HLA-C-restricted CMV-specific TCR beta clonotypes, and the single most frequent clonotype in two of eight donors was supplied by these HLA-C-restricted clonotypes.

The specimen comprised cultured CD8+ T cells from PBMCs, sampled from culture after CMV antigen stimulation. This receptor was taken from a human donor in good health (CMV status not recorded). Some clones in this sample may be carry-over from other donors' samples.

CDR3 reads: CASSPGVTGRGNTIYF. The DNA sequence is as follows: TGTGCCAGCAGCCCGGGGGTGACAGGGCGGGGAAACACCATATATTTT. Recombination linked TRBV7-2 to TRBJ1-3; 7 central nucleotides agree with TRBD1. From the cysteine up to the phenylalanine, the CDR3 has a length of 16 residues. The only DNA kept is the CDR3, 48 bases in frame from the first base. CDR1 is given as SGHTA and CDR2 as FQGNSA, both from the germline V gene. Trimming accounts for 5 bases at V and 4 bases at J, while the number of junction bases matched to no gene is 11.